The sequence of this T cell receptor (beta chain) was determined in a study of breast tumors, draining lymph nodes, adjacent tissues. Study-wide findings and caveats: Tumors had less TCR diversity than lymph nodes, more than nontumor tissue. Tumor T cell lymph node origin was a supported hypothesis, not proven. Luminal-like breast cancer showed significantly higher tumor–nontumor repertoire similarity than basal-like.

TCRdb reprocessed the multiplex PCR reads via MiXCR and lists one record per CDR3 protein. The data hold about 230,000 distinct CDR3 sequences, with approximately 30% observed a single time. This clonotype was detected ten times or more. Its antigen is still unknown. Trimming left V 3 bases short and J 6 bases short, with 12 bases between. The germline CDR1 and CDR2 sequences are SGHTA and FQGTGA. The CDR3 spans 13 residues. Samples came from axillary lymph nodes draining the breast cancer. Specimen: axillary lymph node tissue. The clonotype comes from a female donor with breast cancer. Some clones in this sample may be carry-over from other donors' samples. The rearrangement joins TRBV7-3 to TRBJ2-7; no clear D gene. The CDR3 DNA follows: TGTGCCAGCAGCTTCTCCCCTTCCGGCGAGCAGTACTTC. It encodes CASSFSPSGEQYF.